Following are 18 T cell receptor beta chains from one sample sequenced in a study of beta chain features in type 1 diabetes. The entirety of the isolated RNA underwent reverse transcription, so expressed TCRB transcripts were sequenced. TCRdb's copy holds only in-frame clones and misses some; the assay was immunoSEQ multiplex PCR. Found here are roughly 120,000 clones, roughly 43% of them singletons; the top ten hold 0.065%. Sequencing input: stem cell memory CD4+ T cells from blood. Receptors were obtained from a young woman in good health.

The gene calls are TRBV7-2 and TRBJ1-5; 7 bases match TRBD1. The CDR3 totals 16 residues. Per the germline V gene, CDR1 is SGHTA and CDR2 is FQGNSA. Trimming removed 5 bases from V and 3 bases from J; junction bases left unmatched: 10. This CDR3 reads CASSPGGTVLNQPQHF. In DNA form, the CDR3 reads TGTGCCAGCAGCCCAGGAGGGACAGTACTCAATCAGCCCCAGCATTTT.

This chain links TRBV2 with TRBJ1-2; possibly TRBD1 for D (6 bases). This CDR3 is 13 amino acids long. Germline CDR1 SNHLY, CDR2 FYNNEI. The germline V and J ends were trimmed by 1 base and 8 bases, with 11 bases remaining between them. The CDR3: CASSEEGVKGYTF. DNA for the CDR3: TGTGCCAGCAGTGAAGAGGGGGTTAAAGGCTACACCTTC.

The V call is TRBV6-5, the J call TRBJ2-7; possible D gene TRBD2, 6 bases. CDR1 and CDR2 (germline): MNHEY, SVGAGI. Trimming took off 8 bases at V and 4 bases at J, with 6 bases between the two ends. This CDR3 comprises 10 residues. The CDR3 region is CASGRYEQYF. CDR3 in DNA: TGTGCCAGCGGGAGGTACGAGCAGTACTTC.

This clone was picked up a small number of times. The chain combines TRBV5-1 with TRBJ2-1; 9 bases line up with TRBD2. Unmatched junction bases numbered 19, after V lost 3 bases and J lost 6 bases. CDR1 and CDR2 from the germline V gene are SGHRS and YFSETQ. CDR3 length equals 19 residues. The CDR3 protein is CASSSRTTSGPTFVNEQFF. The CDR3, as DNA: TGCGCCAGCAGCTCGAGAACCACTAGCGGGCCTACATTCGTCAATGAGCAGTTCTTC.

The chain is built from TRBV7-9 and TRBJ2-5; 7 bases match TRBD2. The CDR3 is 17 residues long. V dropped 0 bases and J dropped 2; count of bases not matched to a gene: 9. Per the germline V gene, CDR1 is SEHNR and CDR2 is FQNEAQ (reference sequence). CDR3 region: CASSLAGLAEKQETQYF. The CDR3 DNA follows: TGTGCCAGCAGCTTAGCTGGTCTAGCGGAGAAACAAGAGACCCAGTACTTC.

CDR3 region: CASSPGQGVGKTQYF. For the CDR3, the DNA is TGTGCCAGCAGCCCGGGACAGGGGGTCGGAAAGACCCAGTACTTC. The chain is built from TRBV5-6 and TRBJ2-5; 11 nucleotides match TRBD1. The V segment lost 4 bases and the J segment 6 bases; nucleotides outside the gene matches: 8. The CDR3 loop spans 15 amino acids. The germline gives CDR1 SGHDT, CDR2 YYEEEE.

This chain links TRBV14 with TRBJ1-2; D is perhaps TRBD1 (6 bases). Trimming stripped 0 bases from V and 4 bases from J, with 18 bases between. CDR1 is SGHDN and CDR2 is FVKESK in the germline V gene. The CDR3 runs 17 residues. CDR3 region: CASSQDWDGRGPYGYTF. CDR3 coding DNA: TGTGCCAGCAGCCAAGATTGGGACGGCAGGGGACCCTATGGCTACACCTTC.

A few counts support this clone. The chain uses TRBV27 and TRBJ2-6; TRBD1 aligns across 7 bases. Per germline, CDR1 MNHEY and CDR2 SMNVEV (reference sequence). The CDR3 length is 17 residues. V shed 8 bases, J shed 2 bases, and the junction held 12 bases outside the gene matches. CDR3 region: CASSPRQGAPGANVLTF. DNA for the CDR3: TGTGCCAGCTCGCCTAGACAGGGAGCCCCTGGGGCCAACGTCCTGACTTTC. The complete variable domain, with remaining parts taken from reference TRBV27 and TRBJ2-6, reads EAQVTQNPRYLITVTGKKLTVTCSQNMNHEYMSWYRQDPGLGLRQIYYSMNVEVTDKGDVPEGYKVSRKEKRNFPLILESPSPNQTSLYFCASSPRQGAPGANVLTFGAGSRLTVL.

This clone came up a few times. This rearrangement joins TRBV29-1 to TRBJ1-5; D is unresolved. CDR1 and CDR2 from the germline V gene are SQVTM and ANQGSEA. The CDR3 is 12 residues long. The V end was cut by 7 bases, the J end by 4 bases, with 11 bases between. The CDR3 nucleotides read TGCAGCGCCGGTGGCGGGAATCAGCCCCAGCATTTT. This codes for CSAGGGNQPQHF.

The chain links TRBV11-2 to TRBJ2-1; 8 bases are a match to TRBD2. This CDR3 has 16 residues. Germline lookup yields CDR1 SGHAT and CDR2 FQNNGV. Trimming cost V 1 base and J 4 bases; bases outside gene matches: 6. CDR3 sequence (DNA): TGTGCCAGCAGCTTAGTAGCGGGAACGACATACAATGAGCAGTTCTTC. Amino acid sequence: CASSLVAGTTYNEQFF.

The rearrangement uses TRBV29-1 and TRBJ2-7, with 10 bases that match TRBD1. The CDR3 loop spans 14 amino acids. V gave up 3 bases and J gave up 5 bases; unmatched junction bases: 7. Germline CDR1 and CDR2: SQVTM and ANQGSEA. CDR3 sequence (DNA): TGCAGCGTTGATAGGGGACAGGGGCAGAACGAGCAGTACTTC. This gives the protein CSVDRGQGQNEQYF.

The chain joins TRBV6-5 to TRBJ2-1, with TRBD2 identical over 7 bases. Germline V gene data show CDR1 as MNHEY and CDR2 as SVGAGI. J lost 4 bases, V lost 5 bases, and 8 bases had no gene match. The CDR3 loop spans 15 amino acids. CDR3 sequence reads: CASSRTRKEYNEQFF. The CDR3 bases are TGTGCCAGCAGTAGGACTAGAAAGGAGTACAATGAGCAGTTCTTC.

V usage is TRBV30 and J usage is TRBJ2-1, with unresolved D. CDR1 GTSNPN and CDR2 SVGIG come from the germline V gene (reference sequence). CDR3 length equals 13 residues. V shed 3 bases and J shed 9 bases, with 15 bases lying between them. For the CDR3, the DNA is TGTGCCTGGAGCGACCTTGGGCTGGGTGAGCAGTTCTTC. Translation: CAWSDLGLGEQFF. Looking up the rest from reference TRBV30 and TRBJ2-1 gives the full variable domain: SQTIHQWPATLVQPVGSPLSLECTVEGTSNPNLYWYRQAAGRGLQLLFYSVGIGQISSEVPQNLSASRPQDRQFILSSKKLLLSDSGFYLCAWSDLGLGEQFFGPGTRLTVL.

The chain employs TRBV7-9 and TRBJ1-2; the match to TRBD1 covers 8 bases. CDR1 and CDR2 (germline): SEHNR, FQNEAQ (reference sequence). J gave up 4 bases and V 5 bases, and 6 bases lay outside the gene matches. The CDR3 runs 14 residues. In DNA, the CDR3 is TGTGCCAGCAGCACAGGGACAGGCTTCTATGGCTACACCTTC. It encodes CASSTGTGFYGYTF. Drawing the rest from reference TRBV7-9 and TRBJ1-2, the complete variable domain is DTGVSQNPRHKITKRGQNVTFRCDPISEHNRLYWYRQTLGQGPEFLTYFQNEAQLEKSRLLSDRFSAERPKGSFSTLEIQRTEQGDSAMYLCASSTGTGFYGYTFGSGTRLTVV.

The V and J genes are TRBV7-6 and TRBJ2-3, with TRBD1 matching over 9 bases. V lost 1 base and J lost 6; bases outside the gene matches: 11. The length of the CDR3 is 17 residues. The germline CDR1 and CDR2 sequences are SGHVS and FNYEAQ. For the CDR3, the DNA is TGTGCCAGCAGCTTAGGTCACGGGACAGGGACGGGCGATACGCAGTATTTT. This translates into CASSLGHGTGTGDTQYF. Filled out from reference TRBV7-6 and TRBJ2-3, the complete variable domain reads GAGVSQSPRYKVTKRGQDVALRCDPISGHVSLYWYRQALGQGPEFLTYFNYEAQQDKSGLPNDRFSAERPEGSISTLTIQRTEQRDSAMYRCASSLGHGTGTGDTQYFGPGTRLTVL.

The chain joins TRBV29-1 to TRBJ2-3; 8 bases are a match to TRBD1. CDR1 and CDR2 from the germline V gene are SQVTM and ANQGSEA. After removal of 5 bases from V and 4 bases from J, the junction contained 14 bases not matched to a gene. The CDR3 extends over 16 amino acids. The CDR3 coding sequence is TGCAGCGTTCAATCTCGACTTGCGACAGGGGCAGATACGCAGTATTTT. Its translation: CSVQSRLATGADTQYF.

The chain uses TRBV7-9 and TRBJ2-7, with TRBD2 matching over 11 bases. V trimming: 5 bases; J trimming: 3 bases; junction bases outside the gene matches: 6. CDR1 is SEHNR and CDR2 is FQNEAQ in the germline V gene (reference sequence). The CDR3 is 15 residues long. The CDR3 nucleotides read TGTGCCAGCAGCCCGTCGGGACTAGCGGTCTACGAGCAGTACTTC. Protein: CASSPSGLAVYEQYF.

The chain is built from TRBV7-3 and TRBJ2-3; 9 bases align to TRBD2. The CDR3 is 16 residues long. CDR1 and CDR2 (germline): SGHTA, FQGTGA. The trim removed 2 bases at V and 6 bases at J, leaving 9 bases unmatched. The CDR3 nucleotides are TGTGCCAGCAGCTTAGGGAATAGCGGGGGAGGGGATACGCAGTATTTT. Its translation is CASSLGNSGGGDTQYF.